What follows is one T cell receptor (beta chain) and its context. Trimming stripped 6 bases from V and 1 base from J, with 12 bases between. CDR3 length equals 15 residues. Germline V gene lookup returns CDR1 MGHRA and CDR2 YSYEKL. PCR primers comprised 60 Vbeta and 13 Jbeta primers. The assay was immunoSEQ multiplex PCR, and TCRdb's table has in-frame clones only and misses some. Seen here are around 120,000 clones, roughly 80% observed once, and the top ten hold around 3%. Participants comprised healthy donors of bone marrow. This sample stems from a study of cytomegalovirus exposure and HLA in healthy donors. Across the study: For the roughly 400 genotyped donors, about 79% fell within the Caucasian-associated ancestry cluster.

The sequence derives from a male donor in good health and CMV-seronegative. This rearrangement joins TRBV4-1 to TRBJ1-4; perhaps TRBD1 as D (5 bases). Material for sequencing was PBMCs. CDR3: CASSSRGVTNEKLFF. The CDR3 nucleotides read TGCGCCAGCAGTAGCCGGGGGGTAACTAATGAAAAACTGTTTTTT.